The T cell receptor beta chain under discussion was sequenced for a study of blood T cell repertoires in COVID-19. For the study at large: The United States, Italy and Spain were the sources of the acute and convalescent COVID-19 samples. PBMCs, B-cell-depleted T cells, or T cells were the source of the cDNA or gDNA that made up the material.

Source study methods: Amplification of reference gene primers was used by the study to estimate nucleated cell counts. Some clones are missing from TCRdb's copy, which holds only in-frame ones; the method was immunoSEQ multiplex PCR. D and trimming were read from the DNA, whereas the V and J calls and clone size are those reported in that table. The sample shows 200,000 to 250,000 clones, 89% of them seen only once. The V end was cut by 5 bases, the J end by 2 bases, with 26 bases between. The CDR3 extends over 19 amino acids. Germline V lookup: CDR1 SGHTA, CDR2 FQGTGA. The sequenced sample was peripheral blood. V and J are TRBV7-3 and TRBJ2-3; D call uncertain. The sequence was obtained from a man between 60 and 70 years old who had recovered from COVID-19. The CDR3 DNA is TGTGCCAGCAGCAAAACTGCCTCAAACCTCCGAGGAAACACAGATACGCAGTATTTT. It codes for CASSKTASNLRGNTDTQYF.